One sample yielded the 19 T cell receptor beta chains listed below, sequenced in a study of OX40 agonist ivuxolimab in advanced cancers. Sequencing was performed with immunoSEQ multiplex PCR; in TCRdb, only in-frame clones are kept and a portion is missing. The sample has some 100,000 clones, around 91% seen once; the top ten hold about 0.81%. The sequenced sample was CD4+ or CD8+ T cells sorted from blood, obtained in a trial of the OX40 agonist ivuxolimab. These receptors were collected from an adult with an advanced solid tumor such as melanoma, head and neck, liver or kidney cancer.

The rearrangement joins TRBV7-2 to TRBJ1-2, with D tentatively TRBD1 (5 bases). CDR1 SGHTA and CDR2 FQGNSA come from the germline V gene. CDR3 length equals 15 residues. Trimming removed 6 bases from V and 3 bases from J, with 17 bases in between. This chain's CDR3 is CASSQSGGNDYGYTF. In DNA, the CDR3 is TGTGCCAGCAGTCAGTCCGGGGGGAATGACTATGGCTACACCTTC. Full variable domain (remainder filled in from reference TRBV7-2 and TRBJ1-2): GAGVSQSPSNKVTEKGKDVELRCDPISGHTALYWYRQSLGQGLEFLIYFQGNSAPDKSGLPSDRFSAERTGGSVSTLTIQRTQQEDSAVYLCASSQSGGNDYGYTFGSGTRLTVV.

CDR3 sequence (DNA): TGTGCCAGCAGCCCCGGAGCTGCTTGGGGGAGCAGCTCCTACGAGCAGTACTTC. This gives the protein CASSPGAAWGSSSYEQYF. This chain joins TRBV11-2 and TRBJ2-7; perhaps D is TRBD1 or TRBD2 (5 bases each). The CDR3 spans 18 residues. The ends were cut back, 5 bases at V and 0 bases at J, with 23 bases in the middle. The germline CDR1 and CDR2 sequences are SGHAT and FQNNGV.

The gene calls are TRBV7-9 and TRBJ2-2; TRBD2 matches 10 bases. With V trimmed by 4 bases and J by 1 base, 0 bases remained unmatched. Germline lookup yields CDR1 SEHNR and CDR2 FQNEAQ (reference sequence). CDR3 size: 15 residues. This CDR3 reads CASSWTSGNTGELFF. CDR3 bases: TGTGCCAGCAGCTGGACTAGCGGGAACACCGGGGAGCTGTTTTTT.

This clone came up once. The chain carries TRBV29-1 and TRBJ2-2; a possible D gene is TRBD2 (6 bases). The CDR3 is 13 amino acids. The ends were cut back, 5 bases at V and 4 bases at J, with 11 bases in the middle. Per the germline V gene, CDR1 is SQVTM and CDR2 is ANQGSEA. The CDR3 region has the DNA TGCAGCGTTTTCCAGGGAGGCACCGGGGAGCTGTTTTTT. The encoded protein is CSVFQGGTGELFF.

This clone was recorded once. Other DNA sequences within the sample encode an identical CDR3. CDR3 nucleotides: TGTGCCAGCAGCCTAAGCGGCTCCGAGCAGTACTTC. This encodes CASSLSGSEQYF. The rearrangement uses TRBV7-2 and TRBJ2-7, with D maybe TRBD2 (5 bases). This CDR3 spans 12 amino acids. The V gene lost 5 bases and the J gene lost 6 bases, with 11 bases spanning the gap. CDR1 is SGHTA and CDR2 is FQGNSA in the germline V gene.

The rearrangement links TRBV18 to TRBJ1-1; tentative D call: TRBD1 (6 bases). Germline values: CDR1 KGHSH, CDR2 LQKENI. This CDR3 has 13 residues. Trimming cost V 6 bases and J 0 bases, with 8 bases left between them. CDR3 region: CASSQGLNTEAFF. CDR3 nucleotide sequence: TGTGCCAGCTCCCAGGGGCTGAACACTGAAGCTTTCTTT.

The chain employs TRBV7-2 and TRBJ2-6; no firm D call. The length of the CDR3 is 15 residues. Looked up from germline, CDR1 is SGHTA and CDR2 is FQGNSA. V lost 6 bases to trimming and J lost 0 bases, with 9 bases between them. This chain's CDR3 is CASRRPGSGANVLTF. The CDR3 nucleotides read TGTGCCAGCAGAAGACCAGGCTCTGGGGCCAACGTCCTGACTTTC.

V usage is TRBV19 and J usage is TRBJ1-2; unclear D gene. This CDR3 comprises 13 residues. From germline, CDR1 is LNHDA and CDR2 SQIVND (reference sequence). Trimming removed 7 bases at V and 3 bases at J, with 12 bases between. The CDR3 spells CASTRGRHYGYTF. The CDR3 region has the DNA TGTGCCAGTACTCGAGGGAGGCACTATGGCTACACCTTC.

The rearrangement links TRBV6-5 to TRBJ1-3; possible D gene TRBD1, 6 bases. V was shortened by 6 bases and J by 4 bases, with 16 bases between the two germline ends. This CDR3 comprises 15 residues. Germline V gene lookup returns CDR1 MNHEY and CDR2 SVGAGI. The CDR3 DNA follows: TGTGCCAGCAGAAAGGGGGTCTTTCCCGGAAACACCATATATTTT. Its protein product is CASRKGVFPGNTIYF.

The V call is TRBV11-3, the J call TRBJ2-2; D ambiguous. Trimming shortened V by 3 bases and J by 6 bases, and 5 bases separated the two germline ends. From germline, CDR1 is SGHNT and CDR2 YENEEA. CDR3 length: 12 amino acids. This CDR3 is CASSFRPGELFF. In DNA, the CDR3 is TGTGCCAGCAGCTTCCGGCCCGGGGAGCTGTTTTTT.

This clone was counted a single time. The chain has TRBV5-4 and TRBJ1-2, with D perhaps TRBD1 (6 bases). The CDR3 totals 14 residues. Looked up from germline, CDR1 is SGHNT and CDR2 is YYREEE (reference sequence). V was pared by 4 bases and J by 8 bases, with 18 bases between. Written as DNA, the CDR3 is TGTGCCAGCAGCGCCATCGGGGGGCTTGTGGGCTACACCTTC. This sequence encodes CASSAIGGLVGYTF.

The genes are TRBV14 and TRBJ2-3; weak D call: TRBD2 (6 bases). The V end lost 3 bases, the J end lost 2 bases, and 12 bases lay between the germline ends. This CDR3 has 15 amino acids. CDR1 is SGHDN and CDR2 is FVKESK in the germline V gene. CDR3 nucleotides: TGTGCCAGCAGCCACGCCCTAGCGAACACAGATACGCAGTATTTT. Its protein product is CASSHALANTDTQYF.

This chain connects TRBV5-7 to TRBJ2-4; D might be TRBD2 (5 bases). TRBV5-7 qualifies as an ORF whose function is uncertain. V lost 1 base, J lost 9 bases, and 20 bases lay in between. The CDR3 is 16 residues long. CDR3 sequence reads: CASSLSTEAPLGIQYF. CDR3 nucleotides: TGTGCCAGCAGCTTGTCCACGGAGGCTCCCCTAGGCATTCAGTACTTC.

The rearrangement joins TRBV4-2 to TRBJ2-4, with a possible D match to TRBD2 (6 bases). CDR3 length: 18 residues. Germline CDR1 and CDR2: LGHNA and YNFKEQ. Deletions cut 0 bases from V and 3 bases from J, with 18 bases between. This chain's CDR3 is CASSQEAHGVGGKNIQYF. The CDR3 DNA follows: TGTGCCAGCAGCCAAGAGGCCCACGGGGTCGGGGGCAAAAACATTCAGTACTTC.

The chain uses TRBV4-1 and TRBJ2-5; 16 bases map to TRBD2. This CDR3 region has 18 residues. Trimming took 5 bases from V and 5 from J; bases not matched to a gene: 11. Germline V gene lookup returns CDR1 MGHRA and CDR2 YSYEKL. The CDR3 coding sequence is TGCGCCAGCAGCTTCGGGACTAGCGGGAGGGCCGTGTGGGAGACCCAGTACTTC. Its translation is CASSFGTSGRAVWETQYF.

The V and J genes are TRBV19 and TRBJ2-1; 8 bases are a match to TRBD2. The CDR3 covers 15 residues. The V gene's germline CDR1 is LNHDA and CDR2 SQIVND (reference sequence). V trimming: 9 bases; J trimming: 5 bases; junction bases outside the gene matches: 12. This CDR3 reads CARRKRESGDNEQFF. DNA of the CDR3: TGTGCCAGAAGGAAGCGGGAGTCGGGAGACAATGAGCAGTTCTTC.

The count of this clone is one. The V call is TRBV7-2, the J call TRBJ2-3; 7 bases align to TRBD2. V was pared by 4 bases and J by 4 bases, with 8 bases of the junction left unmatched. CDR1 is SGHTA and CDR2 is FQGNSA in the germline V gene. The CDR3 sequence is 15 residues long. CDR3: CASSSVSGGSDTQYF. The CDR3 coding sequence is TGTGCCAGCAGCTCTGTGTCGGGAGGATCAGATACGCAGTATTTT.

The chain couples TRBV7-2 to TRBJ2-2; 8 positions agree with TRBD1. The CDR3 length is 16 residues. Looked up from germline, CDR1 is SGHTA and CDR2 is FQGNSA. J lost 3 bases, V lost 7 bases, and 10 bases had no gene match. Written as DNA, the CDR3 is TGTGCCAGCACCCACAGACAGGGGAAGGACACCGGGGAGCTGTTTTTT. Amino acids: CASTHRQGKDTGELFF. Full variable domain (missing parts from reference TRBV7-2 and TRBJ2-2): GAGVSQSPSNKVTEKGKDVELRCDPISGHTALYWYRQSLGQGLEFLIYFQGNSAPDKSGLPSDRFSAERTGGSVSTLTIQRTQQEDSAVYLCASTHRQGKDTGELFFGEGSRLTVL.

The chain links TRBV12-5 to TRBJ2-7, with 7 bases fitting TRBD1. After removal of 6 bases from V and 8 bases from J, the junction contained 16 bases not matched to a gene. Germline V gives CDR1 LGHNT, CDR2 FRNRAP. There are 15 residues in the CDR3. For the CDR3, the DNA is TGTGCTAGTGGAACTCTTCGACAGGGTCCTATGAAGCAGTACTTC. This codes for CASGTLRQGPMKQYF.